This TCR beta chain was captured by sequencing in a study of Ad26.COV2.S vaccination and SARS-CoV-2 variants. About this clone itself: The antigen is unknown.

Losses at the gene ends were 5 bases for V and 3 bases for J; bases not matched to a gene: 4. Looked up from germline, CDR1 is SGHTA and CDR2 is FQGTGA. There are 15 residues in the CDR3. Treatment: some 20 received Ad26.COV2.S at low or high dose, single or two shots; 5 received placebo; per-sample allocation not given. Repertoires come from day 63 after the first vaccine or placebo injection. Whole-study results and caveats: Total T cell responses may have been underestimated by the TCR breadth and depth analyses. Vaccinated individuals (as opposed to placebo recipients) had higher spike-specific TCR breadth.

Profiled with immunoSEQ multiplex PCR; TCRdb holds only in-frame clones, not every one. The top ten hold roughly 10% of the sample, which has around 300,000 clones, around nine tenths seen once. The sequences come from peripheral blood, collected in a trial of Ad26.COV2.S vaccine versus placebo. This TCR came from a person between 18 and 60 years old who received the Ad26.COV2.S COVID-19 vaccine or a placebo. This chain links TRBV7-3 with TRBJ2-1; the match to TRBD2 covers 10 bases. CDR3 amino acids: CASSPLAGGYNEQFF. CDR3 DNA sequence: TGTGCCAGCAGCCCATTAGCGGGGGGCTACAATGAGCAGTTCTTC.